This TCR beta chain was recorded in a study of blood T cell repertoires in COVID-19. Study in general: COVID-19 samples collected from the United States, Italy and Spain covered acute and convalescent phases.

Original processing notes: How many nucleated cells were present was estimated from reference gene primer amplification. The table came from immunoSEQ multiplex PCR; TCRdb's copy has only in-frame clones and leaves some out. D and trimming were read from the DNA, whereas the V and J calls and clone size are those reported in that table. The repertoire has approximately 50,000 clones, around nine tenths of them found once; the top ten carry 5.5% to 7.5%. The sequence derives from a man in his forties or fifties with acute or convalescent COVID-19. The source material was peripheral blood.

The chain's CDR3 is CASSQRVSGNTIYF. The DNA for the CDR3 is TGTGCCAGCAGCCAGAGGGTCTCTGGAAACACCATATATTTT. This chain joins TRBV9 and TRBJ1-3, with D uncertain. The CDR3 spans 14 residues. The V and J ends lost 4 bases and 0 bases respectively, with 8 bases between them. CDR1 is SGDLS, CDR2 YYNGEE, per germline.